The 30 T cell receptor beta chains below come from one sample, sequenced in a study of blood T cell repertoires in COVID-19. The data were produced by immunoSEQ multiplex PCR, yet TCRdb's version contains in-frame clones alone and is incomplete. The sample lists 250,000 to 300,000 clones; roughly 79% were seen once. Source material: peripheral blood. These receptors were obtained from a woman aged 55-69 years with active or convalescent COVID-19.

This CDR3 is CASSYSIAVLGGPDEQFF. DNA for the CDR3: TGTGCCAGCAGTTACTCGATCGCCGTCTTGGGGGGGCCGGATGAGCAGTTCTTC. The chain uses TRBV6-2 or TRBV6-3 and TRBJ2-1, with TRBD2 as a possible D gene (7 bases). Germline loops: CDR1 MNHEY, CDR2 SVGEGT. The CDR3 extends over 18 amino acids. Trimming took 0 bases from V and 8 from J, leaving 23 bases between them.

In DNA, the CDR3 is TGTGCCAGCAGCTTAGTTACAGGGTCCCATCAGCCCCAGCATTTT. Translating it yields CASSLVTGSHQPQHF. The gene calls are TRBV7-2 and TRBJ1-5; tentative D call: TRBD1 (6 bases). CDR3 size: 15 residues. Trimming left V 1 base short and J 5 bases short, with 12 bases between. Germline CDR1 is SGHTA and CDR2 is FQGNSA.

This clone has only a few counts. The chain employs TRBV7-9 and TRBJ1-1, with 7 bases that match TRBD1. Germline values: CDR1 SEHNR, CDR2 FQNEAQ (reference sequence). CDR3 length: 14 amino acids. Germline trimming cut 2 bases from V and 4 bases from J; bases unmatched to any gene: 4. The CDR3 coding sequence is TGTGCCAGCAGCTTACAGGGGGGAGGCACTGAAGCTTTCTTT. Translated, it gives CASSLQGGGTEAFF.

This chain connects TRBV9 to TRBJ1-1, with D perhaps TRBD1 (6 bases). With 5 bases removed from V and 5 bases from J, the gap between germline ends came to 16 bases. The germline V gene has CDR1 SGDLS and CDR2 YYNGEE. The CDR3 consists of 14 residues. CDR3 amino acids: CASSGRGAQTEAFF. The DNA for the CDR3 is TGTGCCAGCAGTGGGAGGGGGGCGCAGACTGAAGCTTTCTTT.

The chain joins TRBV7-3 to TRBJ1-2, with 10 bases that match TRBD1. The junction had 4 bases not matched to a gene; V was cut back by 5 bases and J by 4 bases. CDR3 length equals 14 residues. Germline V gene data show CDR1 as SGHTA and CDR2 as FQGTGA. Here the CDR3 DNA reads TGTGCCAGCAGCGCCGGGACAGGGGCCTATGGCTACACCTTC. It codes for CASSAGTGAYGYTF.

The V and J genes are TRBV24-1 and TRBJ1-5; D is unclear. CDR3 length: 13 residues. Trimming took 2 bases from V and 11 from J, leaving 12 bases between them. Germline assignment: CDR1 KGHDR and CDR2 SFDVKD. CDR3 in DNA: TGTGCCACCAGTGATTCCTCGACGGGAGCCCAGCATTTT. Encoded protein: CATSDSSTGAQHF.

The chain couples TRBV28 to TRBJ2-7, with D unclear. Germline assignment: CDR1 MDHEN and CDR2 SYDVKM. The V and J ends lost 6 bases and 4 bases respectively, with 4 bases between them. The CDR3 runs 10 residues. For the CDR3, the DNA is TGTGCCAGCAGCAGATACGAGCAGTACTTC. Amino acid sequence: CASSRYEQYF.

As regards this clone: The sample contains more than one DNA sequence encoding this CDR3. The chain joins TRBV27 to TRBJ2-1; 11 nucleotides match TRBD2. From germline, CDR1 is MNHEY and CDR2 SMNVEV (reference sequence). The CDR3 has 15 residues. Trimming at V came to 3 bases and at J to 3 bases, leaving 1 base not matched to a gene. Here the CDR3 reads CASSLGTSGYNEQFF. Here the CDR3 DNA reads TGTGCCAGCAGTTTGGGGACTAGCGGCTACAATGAGCAGTTCTTC.

This clone was seen only a few times. The chain employs TRBV5-1 and TRBJ2-1; D might be TRBD2 (5 bases). V was cut by 1 base and J by 6 bases, with 20 bases left in between. Germline V gives CDR1 SGHRS, CDR2 YFSETQ. The CDR3 covers 17 residues. In nucleotides, the CDR3 is TGCGCCAGCAGCTTGCTCAGCGCGGGTGCAAGTTCCAATGAGCAGTTCTTC. Its protein product is CASSLLSAGASSNEQFF.

The J gene is TRBJ1-2, the V gene TRBV6-5; the match to TRBD1 covers 9 bases. Germline V gives CDR1 MNHEY, CDR2 SVGAGI. The CDR3 is 12 residues long. Unmatched junction bases numbered 1, after V lost 4 bases and J lost 7 bases. CDR3: CASSWGQGGYTF. The DNA of the CDR3 is TGTGCCAGCAGTTGGGGACAGGGTGGCTACACCTTC.

The chain is built from TRBV19 and TRBJ1-1, with D perhaps TRBD1 (5 bases). The CDR3 runs to 14 residues. V was clipped by 1 base and J by 4 bases, with 10 bases between them. CDR1 is LNHDA and CDR2 is SQIVND in the germline V gene (reference sequence). CDR3 coding DNA: TGTGCCAGTAGTATAGGACAGATTCCCACTGAAGCTTTCTTT. This codes for CASSIGQIPTEAFF.

This sequence joins TRBV5-1 and TRBJ2-5, with a possible D match to TRBD1 (5 bases). In germline, CDR1 is SGHRS, CDR2 YFSETQ. The CDR3 contains 14 residues. V dropped 0 bases and J dropped 2 bases, with 8 bases sitting between them. CDR3 sequence (DNA): TGCGCCAGCAGCTTGGGGACAACACAAGAGACCCAGTACTTC. It yields the protein CASSLGTTQETQYF. Full variable domain (outside the CDR3, taken from reference TRBV5-1 and TRBJ2-5): KAGVTQTPRYLIKTRGQQVTLSCSPISGHRSVSWYQQTPGQGLQFLFEYFSETQRNKGNFPGRFSGRQFSNSRSEMNVSTLELGDSALYLCASSLGTTQETQYFGPGTRLLVL.

This clone was counted only a few times. The chain carries TRBV7-6 and TRBJ1-1, with TRBD1 matching 10 bases. The germline CDR1 and CDR2 sequences are SGHVS and FNYEAQ. This CDR3 contains 15 residues. After removal of 1 base from V and 1 base from J, the junction contained 0 bases not matched to a gene. CDR3 sequence: CASSLGTGGNTEAFF. Written as DNA, the CDR3 is TGTGCCAGCAGCTTAGGGACAGGGGGGAACACTGAAGCTTTCTTT.

The genes are TRBV27 and TRBJ1-2; weak D call: TRBD1 (5 bases). CDR1 and CDR2 (germline): MNHEY, SMNVEV (reference sequence). Trimming removed 6 bases from V and 5 bases from J, with 25 bases in between. This CDR3 is built from 17 residues. CDR3 DNA sequence: TGTGCCAGCAGGACTTTCCTCTATCGTACGGGGGGGTATGGCTACACCTTC. Protein: CASRTFLYRTGGYGYTF.

V is TRBV3-1 (or the pseudogene TRBV3-2) and J is TRBJ2-1; 7 bases line up with TRBD2. The ends lost 0 bases at V and 4 bases at J; junction bases unmatched: 6. Germline V gene sequence: CDR1 LGHDT, CDR2 YNNKEL (reference sequence). This CDR3 is 16 amino acids long. Written as DNA, the CDR3 is TGTGCCAGCAGCCAAGATTTGGGACTACAGTACAATGAGCAGTTCTTC. It is translated as CASSQDLGLQYNEQFF.

The chain links TRBV12-3 or TRBV12-4 to TRBJ1-5; D is uncertain. V was clipped by 6 bases and J by 4 bases, with 7 bases between them. The CDR3 runs 12 residues. The CDR3 reads CASSTKNQPQHF. CDR3 coding DNA: TGTGCCAGCAGCACTAAAAATCAGCCCCAGCATTTT.

The rearrangement links TRBV6-5 to TRBJ2-5, with TRBD2 identical over 8 bases. Germline CDR1 and CDR2: MNHEY and SVGAGI. This CDR3 region has 16 residues. J lost 6 bases, V lost 4 bases, and 13 bases had no gene match. CDR3 sequence reads: CASSSHPGLVTKTQYF. The CDR3 DNA sequence: TGTGCCAGCAGTTCCCACCCGGGACTAGTCACGAAGACCCAGTACTTC.

V usage is TRBV7-9 and J usage is TRBJ2-1; TRBD1 matches at 7 bases. From germline, CDR1 is SEHNR and CDR2 FQNEAQ (reference sequence). With 1 base clipped from V and 9 bases from J, the junction kept 6 bases outside the gene matches. This CDR3 has 14 residues. CDR3 in amino acids: CASSLGPGGPEQFF. The DNA for the CDR3 is TGTGCCAGCAGCTTAGGTCCAGGGGGTCCTGAGCAGTTCTTC.

The V call is TRBV15, the J call TRBJ2-3; a weak D match, TRBD1 (7 bases). Germline V gene lookup returns CDR1 LNHNV and CDR2 YYDKDF (reference sequence). There are 15 residues in the CDR3. With 1 base removed from V and 6 bases from J, the gap between germline ends came to 14 bases. This chain's CDR3 is CATSRGLAGGDTQYF. CDR3 sequence (DNA): TGTGCCACCAGCAGAGGATTGGCAGGGGGGGATACGCAGTATTTT.

The chain links TRBV7-9 to TRBJ1-5, with TRBD1 identical over 10 bases. CDR1 and CDR2 (germline): SEHNR, FQNEAQ (reference sequence). CDR3 length: 15 amino acids. The V and J ends lost 5 bases and 6 bases, in that order; junction bases with no gene match: 7. CDR3 sequence: CASSKAGTGVQPQHF. Here the CDR3 DNA reads TGTGCCAGCAGCAAGGCGGGGACAGGGGTTCAGCCCCAGCATTTT.

The gene calls are TRBV6-2 or TRBV6-3 and TRBJ2-2; the match to TRBD1 covers 9 bases. The CDR3 length is 19 residues. With 2 bases clipped from V and 5 bases from J, the junction kept 15 bases outside the gene matches. Germline CDR1 MNHEY, CDR2 SVGEGT. The CDR3, as DNA: TGTGCCAGCAGTTACCCTCCTGGACAGGGGATGGGGAATACCGGGGAGCTGTTTTTT. As protein: CASSYPPGQGMGNTGELFF.

The V and J genes are TRBV6-1 and TRBJ1-6; 10 positions match TRBD1. With V trimmed by 5 bases and J by 9 bases, 7 bases remained unmatched. The CDR3 sequence is 15 residues long. CDR1 and CDR2 (germline): MNHNS, SASEGT. CDR3 in amino acids: CASSWTGGSGSPLHF. The DNA for the CDR3 is TGTGCCAGCAGTTGGACAGGGGGTTCGGGTTCACCCCTCCACTTT.

The CDR3 coding sequence is TGTGCCAGTAGTATGGGTCAGGTGGACTATGGCTACACCTTC. It encodes CASSMGQVDYGYTF. V usage is TRBV19 and J usage is TRBJ1-2; D is unclear. Germline CDR1 reads LNHDA; CDR2 reads SQIVND (reference sequence). The length of the CDR3 is 14 residues. The V end was cut by 3 bases, the J end by 3 bases, with 11 bases between.

This chain joins TRBV10-3 and TRBJ1-1; D is unresolved. CDR1 is ENHRY and CDR2 is SYGVKD in the germline V gene. The V and J ends lost 0 bases and 2 bases respectively, with 4 bases between them. This CDR3 comprises 13 residues. CDR3 in amino acids: CAISESRNTEAFF. CDR3 coding DNA: TGTGCCATCAGTGAGTCGAGAAACACTGAAGCTTTCTTT.

The chain recombines TRBV9 with TRBJ1-2; perhaps TRBD1 as D (6 bases). The CDR3 runs to 15 residues. Per the germline V gene, CDR1 is SGDLS and CDR2 is YYNGEE. The germline V and J ends were trimmed by 0 bases and 4 bases, with 13 bases remaining between them. CDR3 region: CASSVAPQGSYGYTF. CDR3 bases: TGTGCCAGCAGCGTAGCCCCCCAGGGGAGCTATGGCTACACCTTC.

The V call is TRBV24-1, the J call TRBJ1-1; D is perhaps TRBD1 (5 bases). Germline values: CDR1 KGHDR, CDR2 SFDVKD. The CDR3 spans 15 residues. V lost 1 base and J 6 bases, leaving 14 bases between the germline ends. In DNA form, the CDR3 reads TGTGCCACCAGTGATTTTCCCCCCATGGGGCCTGAAGCTTTCTTT. Its protein is CATSDFPPMGPEAFF.

The chain joins TRBV20-1 to TRBJ2-7, with TRBD2 matching 9 bases. CDR1 is DFQATT and CDR2 is SNEGSKA in the germline V gene (reference sequence). CDR3 length: 16 residues. With 3 bases clipped from V and 3 bases from J, the junction kept 12 bases outside the gene matches. DNA for the CDR3: TGCAGTGCTAGTGGGGGGCTAGCGGGGCTAAGCTACGAGCAGTACTTC. It specifies CSASGGLAGLSYEQYF.

Details on this clone: Germline and junction disagree at one end, which may indicate a read error. This chain connects TRBV7-7 to TRBJ2-1; possible D gene TRBD1, 6 bases. The germline V gene has CDR1 SSHAT and CDR2 FNYEAQ (reference sequence). The CDR3 loop spans 16 amino acids. The CDR3 loop reads CASSSLSGQYNNEQFF. CDR3 bases: TGTGCTAGCAGCTCCCTCTCCGGACAGTACAACAATGAGCAGTTCTTC.

The genes are TRBV27 and TRBJ1-5; D gene uncertain. Per germline, CDR1 MNHEY and CDR2 SMNVEV (reference sequence). The CDR3 is made up of 14 amino acids. Trimming pared 6 bases from V and 2 bases from J, leaving 11 bases between. The chain's CDR3 is CASRRIDGNQPQHF. The CDR3, as DNA: TGTGCCAGCAGGAGGATCGATGGCAATCAGCCCCAGCATTTT.

The gene calls are TRBV29-1 and TRBJ2-7, with 10 bases identical to TRBD1. The CDR3 runs 13 residues. Germline CDR1 and CDR2: SQVTM and ANQGSEA. After removal of 6 bases from V and 3 bases from J, the junction contained 5 bases not matched to a gene. CDR3 in amino acids: CSVSWTGGYEQYF. As DNA, the CDR3 is TGCAGCGTCTCCTGGACAGGGGGCTACGAGCAGTACTTC.